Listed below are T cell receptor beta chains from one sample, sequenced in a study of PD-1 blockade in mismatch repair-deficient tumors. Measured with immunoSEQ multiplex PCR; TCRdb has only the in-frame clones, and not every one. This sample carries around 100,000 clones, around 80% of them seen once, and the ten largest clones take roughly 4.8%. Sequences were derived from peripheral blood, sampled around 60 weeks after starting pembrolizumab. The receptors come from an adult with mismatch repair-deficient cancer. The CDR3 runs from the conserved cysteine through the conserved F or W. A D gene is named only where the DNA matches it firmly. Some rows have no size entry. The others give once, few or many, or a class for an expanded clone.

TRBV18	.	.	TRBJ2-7	TGTGCCAGCTCACCCTCGGACCCCCGCTCGGAGCAGTACTTC	CASSPSDPRSEQYF
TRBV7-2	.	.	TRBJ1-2	TGTGCCAGCAGCCCCAGGCCGCAGGGCGGAGACTATGGCTACACCTTC	CASSPRPQGGDYGYTF
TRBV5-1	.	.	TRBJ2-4	TGCGCCAGCAGCTCCGGGACCGCTGAAAACATTCAGTACTTC	CASSSGTAENIQYF
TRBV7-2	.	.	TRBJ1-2	TGTGCCAGCAGCTTAGCCACAAACAACTATGGCTACACCTTC	CASSLATNNYGYTF
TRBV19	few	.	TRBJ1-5	TGTGCCAGTAGTAGGGGACAAAATGCTCAGCCCCAGCATTTT	CASSRGQNAQPQHF
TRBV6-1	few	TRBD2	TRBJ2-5	TGTGCCAGCTCCCGGACTAGTCGGGAGTTCGAGACCCAGTACTTC	CASSRTSREFETQYF
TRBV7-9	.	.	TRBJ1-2	TGTGCCAGCAGCGGGACCGGAAACTCTGGCTACACCTTC	CASSGTGNSGYTF
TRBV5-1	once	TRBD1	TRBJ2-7	TGCGCCAGCAGCTTGGGGACAGGGGGCTACGAGCAGTACTTC	CASSLGTGGYEQYF
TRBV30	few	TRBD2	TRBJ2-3	TGTGCCTGGAGCACCGGACTAGCGGGAGGTATTAACACAGATACGCAGTATTTT	CAWSTGLAGGINTDTQYF
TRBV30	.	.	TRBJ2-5	TGTGCCTGGAGTTCCGGTAAAATGAGACTAGAGGGGACCCAGTACTTC	CAWSSGKMRLEGTQYF
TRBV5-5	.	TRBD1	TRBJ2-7	TGTGCCAGCAGCTTGGAGGGGACAGGGTTGTACGAGCAGTACTTC	CASSLEGTGLYEQYF
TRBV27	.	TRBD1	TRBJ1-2	TGTGCCAGCACCGACAGGGGCGGGGGGGCGCTTAACTATGGCTACACCTTC	CASTDRGGGALNYGYTF
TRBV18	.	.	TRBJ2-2	TGTGCCAGCTCACCACTGGGCACCGGGGAGCTGTTTTTT	CASSPLGTGELFF
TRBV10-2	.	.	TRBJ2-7	TGCGCCAGCAGGGGGGTGGGGGACGAGCAGTACTTC	CASRGVGDEQYF
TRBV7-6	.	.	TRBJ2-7	TGTGCCAGCAGCAACGACGGACTTCAGTACTTC	CASSNDGLQYF
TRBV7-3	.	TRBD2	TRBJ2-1	TGTGCCAGCAGCTCCTGGGCGAATAGCGGGGACTACTACAATGAGCAGTTCTTC	CASSSWANSGDYYNEQFF
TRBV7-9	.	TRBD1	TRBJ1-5	TGTGCCAGCAGCTTAGGACAGGGAAATCAGCCCCAGCATTTT	CASSLGQGNQPQHF